These 8 T cell receptor beta chains originate from one sample sequenced in a study of CD8 T cells in ankylosing spondylitis. TCRdb re-analysed the 5' RACE reads in MiXCR, keeping a single row per CDR3 protein. This table has fewer than 400,000 distinct CDR3 sequences, 14% to 15% appearing once. Sequenced sample: blood, either unsorted or a sorted T cell fraction (not recorded which). The receptors shown here come from a male donor with ankylosing spondylitis or in good health (not recorded which).

The genes are TRBV7-9 and TRBJ2-2, with D possibly TRBD2 on 6 matching bases. Germline CDR1 is SEHNR and CDR2 is FQNEAQ (reference sequence). This CDR3 spans 15 amino acids. V was pared by 4 bases and J by 0 bases, with 9 bases between. CDR3 residues: CASSWGDSNTGELFF. The CDR3 DNA reads as TGTGCCAGCAGCTGGGGGGACTCGAACACCGGGGAGCTGTTTTTT.

This chain connects TRBV10-3 to TRBJ1-1; 11 bases agree with TRBD1. Germline assignment: CDR1 ENHRY and CDR2 SYGVKD. This CDR3 contains 16 residues. The V segment lost 0 bases and the J segment 11 bases; nucleotides outside the gene matches: 11. In nucleotides, the CDR3 is TGTGCCATCAGTGAGTCGGGAGGACAGGGGGCCTCCGGGGCTTTCTTT. Translation gives CAISESGGQGASGAFF.

A few counts support this clonotype. This chain uses TRBV10-3 with TRBJ2-5; D not resolved. The CDR3 length is 14 residues. V lost 3 bases and J 1 base, leaving 9 bases between the germline ends. Germline lookup yields CDR1 ENHRY and CDR2 SYGVKD. CDR3 loop: CAISDGQPQETQYF. CDR3 bases: TGTGCCATCAGTGATGGGCAGCCCCAAGAGACCCAGTACTTC.

This chain joins TRBV18 and TRBJ2-7, with D possibly being TRBD1 (5 bases). Germline V CDR1 and CDR2: KGHSH, LQKENI. This CDR3 comprises 14 residues. Between the trimmed V and J ends, which lost 2 bases and 0 bases, there was a span of 8 bases. The CDR3 is CASSPARASYEQYF. In DNA form, the CDR3 reads TGTGCCAGCTCACCAGCCAGGGCCTCCTACGAGCAGTACTTC.

The J gene is TRBJ2-1, the V gene TRBV4-1; D not certain. Looked up from germline, CDR1 is MGHRA and CDR2 is YSYEKL. V shed 0 bases and J shed 1 base, with 22 bases lying between them. This CDR3 has 20 residues. The CDR3 DNA reads TGCGCCAGCAGCCAAGATATTAAGGATACAAGAGCATTTTCCTACAATGAGCAGTTCTTC. This translates into CASSQDIKDTRAFSYNEQFF.

The chain carries TRBV5-5 and TRBJ2-7, with 7 bases identical to TRBD2. Germline lookup yields CDR1 SGHKS and CDR2 YYEKEE (reference sequence). V lost 0 bases to trimming and J lost 2 bases; unmatched junction nucleotides: 8. This CDR3 is 16 amino acids long. CDR3 DNA sequence: TGTGCCAGCAGCTTGGCGCCGGGAGGCGATACCTACGAGCAGTACTTC. It yields the protein CASSLAPGGDTYEQYF.

The chain has TRBV7-9 and TRBJ2-1, with D hard to call. CDR1 is SEHNR and CDR2 is FQNEAQ in the germline V gene (reference sequence). CDR3 length: 15 residues. The ends were cut back, 5 bases at V and 7 bases at J, with 18 bases in the middle. For the CDR3, the DNA is TGTGCCAGCAGCCCCGGGCCAACTTTAAGAAATGAGCAGTTCTTC. Protein sequence: CASSPGPTLRNEQFF.

This sequence joins TRBV29-1 and TRBJ1-1; perhaps TRBD1 as D (6 bases). Germline-derived CDR1 and CDR2 are SQVTM and ANQGSEA. This CDR3 region has 14 residues. Trimming left V 6 bases short and J 0 bases short, with 14 bases between. This CDR3 is CSVVRGGMNTEAFF. For the CDR3, the DNA is TGCAGCGTCGTGAGGGGGGGAATGAACACTGAAGCTTTCTTT.